These 31 T cell receptor beta chains share one sample of origin, sequenced in a study of response to subunit inactivated influenza vaccine. TCRdb processed the RT-PCR reads anew with MiXCR; each CDR3 protein has one entry. Of roughly 500,000 distinct CDR3 sequences in the sample, about 17% were seen once. Sample: CD4+ T cells sorted from PBMCs, taken roughly 24 months after vaccination. Source of these receptors: a man between 50 and 75 years old who received an inactivated influenza vaccine.

This clonotype showed up just a few times. The rearrangement joins TRBV5-1 to TRBJ2-7; D is unclear. In germline, CDR1 is SGHRS, CDR2 YFSETQ. With 0 bases removed from V and 6 bases from J, the gap between germline ends came to 13 bases. This CDR3 spans 14 amino acids. The DNA for the CDR3 is TGCGCCAGCAGCTTGGCTAGTCGGGCGTTCGAGCAGTACTTC. It translates to CASSLASRAFEQYF.

This clonotype was observed at least ten times. The V and J genes are TRBV5-1 and TRBJ1-5, with D tentatively TRBD1 (6 bases). CDR1 is SGHRS and CDR2 is YFSETQ in the germline V gene. Trimming took off 1 base at V and 1 base at J, with 6 bases between the two ends. The CDR3 contains 14 residues. Here the CDR3 DNA reads TGCGCCAGCAGCTTGACAGGGAGCAATCAGCCCCAGCATTTT. Protein: CASSLTGSNQPQHF.

The chain couples TRBV10-3 to TRBJ2-3, with TRBD2 matching 10 bases. Germline-derived CDR1 and CDR2 are ENHRY and SYGVKD. This CDR3 spans 15 amino acids. The V and J ends lost 4 bases and 3 bases, in that order; junction bases with no gene match: 4. The CDR3 bases are TGTGCCATCAGTGCTAGCGGGAGTCTAACAGATACGCAGTATTTT. Translation: CAISASGSLTDTQYF.

This clonotype was detected many times. The DNA for the CDR3 is TGTGCCAGCAGCTTATCTAGCGGGGGACTAAATGAGCAGTTCTTC. Its protein product is CASSLSSGGLNEQFF. The chain links TRBV7-9 to TRBJ2-1, with 10 positions matching TRBD2. Looked up from germline, CDR1 is SEHNR and CDR2 is FQNEAQ (reference sequence). CDR3 length equals 15 residues. Trimming at V came to 2 bases and at J to 7 bases, leaving 5 bases not matched to a gene.

The chain couples TRBV27 to TRBJ2-7; 11 positions agree with TRBD1. CDR1 is MNHEY, CDR2 SMNVEV, per germline (reference sequence). The CDR3 has 13 residues. Unmatched junction bases numbered 7, after V lost 9 bases and J lost 6 bases. The CDR3 DNA reads as TGTGCCAGTGGCGCGGGACAGGGGGTCGAGCAGTACTTC. It is translated as CASGAGQGVEQYF.

This clonotype was seen more than once but under ten times. The chain employs TRBV7-9 and TRBJ1-1; weak D call: TRBD1 (5 bases). V was pared by 4 bases and J by 2 bases, with 14 bases between. From germline, CDR1 is SEHNR and CDR2 FQNEAQ (reference sequence). This CDR3 region has 15 residues. In nucleotides, the CDR3 is TGTGCCAGCAGCTCCCCTGGACACGGAAACACTGAAGCTTTCTTT. This translates into CASSSPGHGNTEAFF. The entire variable domain, with the rest obtained from reference TRBV7-9 and TRBJ1-1, is as follows: DTGVSQNPRHKITKRGQNVTFRCDPISEHNRLYWYRQTLGQGPEFLTYFQNEAQLEKSRLLSDRFSAERPKGSFSTLEIQRTEQGDSAMYLCASSSPGHGNTEAFFGQGTRLTVV.

There are a few counts of this clonotype. The chain joins TRBV20-1 to TRBJ2-3; tentatively, D is TRBD2 (6 bases). The CDR3 contains 12 residues. Trimming took 5 bases from V and 8 from J, leaving 14 bases between them. Germline V gives CDR1 DFQATT, CDR2 SNEGSKA (reference sequence). The DNA for the CDR3 is TGCAGTGCTCGAATCATTAGCGGTACGCAGTATTTT. Translated: CSARIISGTQYF.

This clonotype has a handful of counts. This chain uses TRBV5-4 with TRBJ2-1; D gene unclear. CDR1 is SGHNT and CDR2 is YYREEE in the germline V gene (reference sequence). CDR3 length: 12 residues. V was pared by 0 bases and J by 7 bases, with 5 bases between. CDR3 amino acids: CASSLVQNEQFF. DNA for the CDR3: TGTGCCAGCAGCTTGGTCCAAAATGAGCAGTTCTTC.

This chain uses TRBV19 with TRBJ2-7; D possibly uses TRBD1 or TRBD2 (5 bases each). Germline V gives CDR1 LNHDA, CDR2 SQIVND (reference sequence). The germline V and J ends were trimmed by 5 bases and 0 bases, with 14 bases remaining between them. This CDR3 comprises 15 residues. CDR3 region: CASSLGVLGSYEQYF. CDR3 DNA: TGTGCCAGTAGTCTGGGGGTATTAGGCTCCTACGAGCAGTACTTC.

This clonotype showed up just a few times. The chain carries TRBV4-2 and TRBJ2-4; 9 nucleotides agree with TRBD1. Germline CDR1 reads LGHNA; CDR2 reads YNFKEQ. The CDR3 consists of 16 residues. V shed 0 bases, J shed 7 bases, and the junction held 7 bases outside the gene matches. The DNA for the CDR3 is TGTGCCAGCAGCCAAGATTGGGGGACAGGGAGGAACATTCAGTACTTC. Residues: CASSQDWGTGRNIQYF.

This clonotype was counted only a few times. The gene calls are TRBV20-1 and TRBJ2-7; 7 positions agree with TRBD2. This CDR3 spans 13 amino acids. The V and J ends lost 8 bases and 1 base, in that order; junction bases with no gene match: 8. Germline values: CDR1 DFQATT, CDR2 SNEGSKA (reference sequence). The chain's CDR3 is CSSRSGKSYEQYF. CDR3 bases: TGCAGTTCCAGAAGCGGGAAATCCTACGAGCAGTACTTC.

This chain joins TRBV19 and TRBJ2-2; no clear D. V lost 5 bases, J lost 6 bases, and 10 bases lay in between. Looked up from germline, CDR1 is LNHDA and CDR2 is SQIVND (reference sequence). The length of the CDR3 is 13 residues. CDR3 nucleotides: TGTGCCAGTAGTTCAATAGCCCCCGGGGAGCTGTTTTTT. This gives the protein CASSSIAPGELFF.

This clonotype was seen a few times. The chain joins TRBV12-3 or TRBV12-4 to TRBJ1-1; D remains ambiguous. Trimming cost V 3 bases and J 3 bases, with 11 bases left between them. The CDR3 totals 14 residues. The CDR3 protein is CASSLLQPYTEAFF. Written as DNA, the CDR3 is TGTGCCAGCAGTTTGTTACAGCCTTACACTGAAGCTTTCTTT.

This clonotype was seen repeatedly, ten times or more. The chain combines TRBV12-3 or TRBV12-4 with TRBJ2-3; D gene ambiguous. The length of the CDR3 is 12 residues. Trimming left V 5 bases short and J 3 bases short, with 6 bases between. CDR3 residues: CASSKNTDTQYF. The CDR3 nucleotides are TGTGCCAGCAGTAAGAATACAGATACGCAGTATTTT.

The CDR3 region is CASSQVWTSGGRADTQYF. For the CDR3, the DNA is TGCGCCAGCAGCCAAGTCTGGACTAGCGGGGGCCGGGCAGATACGCAGTATTTT. The J gene is TRBJ2-3, the V gene TRBV4-3; 13 bases line up with TRBD2. V dropped 1 base and J dropped 4; count of bases not matched to a gene: 8. The germline CDR1 and CDR2 sequences are LGHNA and YSLEER. The CDR3 sequence is 18 residues long.

This clonotype has only a few counts. The J gene is TRBJ1-4, the V gene TRBV30, with 7 positions matching TRBD1. Trimming removed 3 bases from V and 5 bases from J; junction bases left unmatched: 9. This CDR3 spans 15 amino acids. The germline V gene has CDR1 GTSNPN and CDR2 SVGIG (reference sequence). The CDR3 DNA is TGTGCCTGGAGCGCACAGGGGATTTCAAATGAAAAACTGTTTTTT. Protein product: CAWSAQGISNEKLFF.

Notes on this clonotype: A clone one base away is much larger, so this may be a read error. This chain uses TRBV5-4 with TRBJ1-1; no firm D call. V gave up 4 bases and J gave up 1 base, with 8 bases separating them. Per germline, CDR1 SGHNT and CDR2 YYREEE (reference sequence). The CDR3 totals 13 residues. CDR3 nucleotide sequence: TGTGCCAGCAGCAAGGCGGGGAACACTGAAGCTTTCTTT. The encoded protein is CASSKAGNTEAFF. The complete variable domain, with remaining parts taken from reference TRBV5-4 and TRBJ1-1, reads ETGVTQSPTHLIKTRGQQVTLRCSSQSGHNTVSWYQQALGQGPQFIFQYYREEENGRGNFPPRFSGLQFPNYSSELNVNALELDDSALYLCASSKAGNTEAFFGQGTRLTVV.

This clonotype was seen only a few times. The V and J genes are TRBV7-2 and TRBJ2-3; 9 positions agree with TRBD1. This CDR3 region has 17 residues. Germline-derived CDR1 and CDR2 are SGHTA and FQGNSA. J was trimmed by 0 bases and V by 0 bases; bases with no gene match: 4. CDR3 DNA: TGTGCCAGCAGCTTAGCCCTCGGACAGGGGAGCACAGATACGCAGTATTTT. The encoded protein is CASSLALGQGSTDTQYF. The variable domain in full, with the rest retrieved from reference TRBV7-2 and TRBJ2-3, is GAGVSQSPSNKVTEKGKDVELRCDPISGHTALYWYRQSLGQGLEFLIYFQGNSAPDKSGLPSDRFSAERTGGSVSTLTIQRTQQEDSAVYLCASSLALGQGSTDTQYFGPGTRLTVL.

V and J are TRBV29-1 and TRBJ2-3; 12 bases match TRBD2. V gave up 8 bases and J gave up 2 bases; unmatched junction bases: 8. Per germline, CDR1 SQVTM and CDR2 ANQGSEA. The CDR3 is 15 residues long. CDR3 in amino acids: CSIIRLAGVTDTQYF. In nucleotides, the CDR3 is TGCAGCATCATCCGACTAGCGGGAGTCACAGATACGCAGTATTTT.

This clonotype was counted between two and nine times. The V call is TRBV5-1, the J call TRBJ2-2; D possibly corresponds to TRBD1 (6 bases). The germline V and J ends were trimmed by 2 bases and 5 bases, with 19 bases remaining between them. Germline CDR1 is SGHRS and CDR2 is YFSETQ. This CDR3 contains 17 residues. Here the CDR3 reads CASSLQGNSILTGELFF. CDR3 coding DNA: TGCGCCAGCAGCTTACAGGGAAATTCTATCCTGACCGGGGAGCTGTTTTTT.

The table lists this clonotype with a few counts. V usage is TRBV20-1 and J usage is TRBJ2-7; 11 nucleotides agree with TRBD2. V trimming: 3 bases; J trimming: 6 bases; junction bases outside the gene matches: 13. Germline V gives CDR1 DFQATT, CDR2 SNEGSKA (reference sequence). The CDR3 length is 16 residues. The CDR3 region has the DNA TGCAGTGCTAGCCTTACTAGCGGGGGTGCTCTGAGCGAGCAGTACTTC. The encoded protein is CSASLTSGGALSEQYF.

V gene TRBV10-3 combines with J gene TRBJ1-3; D is perhaps TRBD1 (5 bases). Per the germline V gene, CDR1 is ENHRY and CDR2 is SYGVKD. Trimming left V 0 bases short and J 0 bases short, with 18 bases between. The CDR3 covers 19 residues. The CDR3 loop reads CAISESRAGPTNSGNTIYF. CDR3 nucleotide sequence: TGTGCCATCAGTGAGTCGCGGGCAGGGCCAACCAACTCTGGAAACACCATATATTTT.

In its sample, this clonotype was seen a few times. Written as DNA, the CDR3 is TGTGCCAGCAGCTACGGTCGCTCCTACAATGAGCAGTTCTTC. It specifies CASSYGRSYNEQFF. The rearrangement uses TRBV7-2 and TRBJ2-1; D remains unclear. Germline V gene data show CDR1 as SGHTA and CDR2 as FQGNSA. V was pared by 4 bases and J by 0 bases, with 7 bases between. CDR3 length equals 14 residues.

There are a few counts of this clonotype. V usage is TRBV12-3 or TRBV12-4 and J usage is TRBJ2-7; 9 bases map to TRBD1. The CDR3 is 14 residues long. The V gene end was trimmed by 6 bases and the J gene end by 6 bases; junction bases not matched to a gene: 9. Here the CDR3 reads CASSLGTGYFEQYF. CDR3 in DNA: TGTGCCAGCAGCCTCGGGACAGGGTATTTCGAGCAGTACTTC.

This clonotype was detected ten times or more. The CDR3 nucleotides read TGTGCCAGCAGCTTACAGGGGAACCCCTACAATGAGCAGTTCTTC. It translates to CASSLQGNPYNEQFF. This rearrangement joins TRBV7-9 to TRBJ2-1, with D possibly TRBD1 on 6 matching bases. V lost 2 bases and J 2 bases, leaving 10 bases between the germline ends. Germline loops: CDR1 SEHNR, CDR2 FQNEAQ (reference sequence). The CDR3 spans 15 residues.

In this sample, this clonotype turned up a few times. The rearrangement links TRBV4-3 to TRBJ2-7, with D possibly matching TRBD1 (5 bases). Trimming pared 1 base from V and 4 bases from J, leaving 14 bases between. The CDR3 has 15 residues. CDR1 and CDR2 (germline): LGHNA, YSLEER. The CDR3 is CASSQAGLGAYEQYF. The CDR3 nucleotides are TGCGCCAGCAGCCAAGCAGGGTTAGGAGCTTACGAGCAGTACTTC.

The V gene is TRBV27, the J gene TRBJ2-7; perhaps D is TRBD1 or TRBD2 (5 bases each). The CDR3 has 15 amino acids. V lost 4 bases and J lost 2, with 15 bases in between. CDR1 MNHEY and CDR2 SMNVEV come from the germline V gene (reference sequence). The CDR3 sequence: CASSSPGSIPYEQYF. DNA for the CDR3: TGTGCCAGCAGTTCCCCAGGGAGCATCCCCTACGAGCAGTACTTC.

V usage is TRBV6-1 and J usage is TRBJ1-2; tentatively, D is TRBD1 (5 bases). Germline assignment: CDR1 MNHNS and CDR2 SASEGT. Trimming took 10 bases from V and 3 from J, leaving 9 bases between them. This CDR3 is built from 11 residues. The chain's CDR3 is CATDRDYGYTF. The DNA of the CDR3 is TGTGCCACCGACAGAGACTATGGCTACACCTTC.

V usage is TRBV3-1 and J usage is TRBJ2-7; D remains unclear. V lost 4 bases and J lost 4, with 20 bases in between. CDR1 is LGHDT, CDR2 YNNKEL, per germline (reference sequence). The CDR3 spans 16 residues. As DNA, the CDR3 is TGTGCCAGCAGCCCCCCCCCGACGGTGACCCGATACGAGCAGTACTTC. It yields the protein CASSPPPTVTRYEQYF.

This clonotype was seen ten or more times. The V call is TRBV5-1, the J call TRBJ2-3; D perhaps matches TRBD2 (6 bases). CDR1 and CDR2 from the germline V gene are SGHRS and YFSETQ. V dropped 4 bases and J dropped 5 bases, with 17 bases sitting between them. The CDR3 sequence is 15 residues long. The DNA for the CDR3 is TGCGCCAGCAGCCCTGGAGTCCAGGGAGGAGATACGCAGTATTTT. Amino acid sequence: CASSPGVQGGDTQYF.

This chain uses TRBV2 with TRBJ2-7; D call uncertain. The V gene's germline CDR1 is SNHLY and CDR2 FYNNEI. CDR3 length: 12 amino acids. Trimming took 5 bases from V and 7 from J, leaving 12 bases between them. This chain's CDR3 is CASSTPPREQYF. In DNA form, the CDR3 reads TGTGCCAGCAGTACCCCGCCGAGGGAGCAGTACTTC.